What follows are 10 T cell receptor beta chains derived from one specimen sequenced in a study of OX40 agonist ivuxolimab in advanced cancers. Sequenced by immunoSEQ multiplex PCR; TCRdb stores in-frame clones only, minus some. The data hold some 64,000 clones, with 84% observed a single time. The specimen comprised CD4+ or CD8+ T cells sorted from blood, sampled in a trial of the OX40 agonist ivuxolimab. The receptor source for this set is an adult with an advanced solid tumor such as melanoma, head and neck, liver or kidney cancer.

The gene calls are TRBV7-9 and TRBJ1-1; 9 nucleotides line up with TRBD1. CDR1 and CDR2 (germline): SEHNR, FQNEAQ (reference sequence). V dropped 2 bases and J dropped 8; count of bases not matched to a gene: 6. CDR3 length: 14 residues. CDR3: CASSLSPGQGEAFF. The CDR3 DNA reads TGTGCCAGCAGCTTAAGTCCCGGACAGGGGGAAGCTTTCTTT.

The V gene is TRBV6-5, the J gene TRBJ1-6, with D hard to call. Germline V CDR1 and CDR2: MNHEY, SVGAGI. This CDR3 has 16 amino acids. Trimming removed 4 bases from V and 0 bases from J, with 10 bases in between. The CDR3 DNA is TGTGCCAGCAGTTCGTCGACACGCTCCTATAATTCACCCCTCCACTTT. Its translation: CASSSSTRSYNSPLHF.

This clone has a single count. The chain joins TRBV5-1 to TRBJ2-3; 7 bases line up with TRBD1. CDR1 SGHRS and CDR2 YFSETQ come from the germline V gene. The length of the CDR3 is 16 residues. Trimming took 0 bases from V and 3 from J; bases not matched to a gene: 7. The CDR3 DNA reads as TGCGCCAGCAGCTTGGATATACGCAGGGGGACAGATACGCAGTATTTT. Translation gives CASSLDIRRGTDTQYF.

The chain is built from TRBV10-2 and TRBJ1-4; unclear D gene. CDR3 length: 15 amino acids. The ends were cut back, 6 bases at V and 5 bases at J, with 16 bases in the middle. The germline gives CDR1 WSHSY, CDR2 SAAADI. Here the CDR3 reads CASRLLADQNEKLFF. CDR3 in DNA: TGCGCCAGCAGGTTGTTGGCAGACCAGAATGAAAAACTGTTTTTT.

The chain recombines TRBV7-2 with TRBJ1-1; 7 bases agree with TRBD1. Trimming at V came to 3 bases and at J to 5 bases, leaving 6 bases not matched to a gene. CDR1 SGHTA and CDR2 FQGNSA come from the germline V gene. CDR3 length: 14 residues. The CDR3 loop is CASSFKGARTEAFF. CDR3 sequence (DNA): TGTGCCAGCAGCTTTAAGGGGGCGAGGACTGAAGCTTTCTTT.

There are a few counts of this clone. The V gene is TRBV7-9, the J gene TRBJ2-3; unclear D gene. Per the germline V gene, CDR1 is SEHNR and CDR2 is FQNEAQ (reference sequence). V was shortened by 5 bases and J by 2 bases, with 17 bases between the two germline ends. The CDR3 contains 16 residues. CDR3 protein: CASSQGRGGHTDTQYF. The CDR3 coding sequence is TGTGCCAGCAGCCAAGGCCGAGGCGGCCACACAGATACGCAGTATTTT.

The chain links TRBV7-2 to TRBJ1-1; D might be TRBD1 (5 bases). Per germline, CDR1 SGHTA and CDR2 FQGNSA. V was trimmed by 3 bases and J by 1 base, leaving 18 bases between them. The CDR3 runs to 17 residues. DNA for the CDR3: TGTGCCAGCAGCTTCGTTTTAGGGGCAGCGAGGAACACTGAAGCTTTCTTT. Amino acid sequence: CASSFVLGAARNTEAFF.

This clone was observed once. The chain combines TRBV5-1 with TRBJ2-5; D is uncertain. The CDR3 totals 14 residues. CDR1 and CDR2 from the germline V gene are SGHRS and YFSETQ. The V gene lost 5 bases and the J gene lost 1 base, with 12 bases spanning the gap. CDR3 sequence (DNA): TGCGCCAGCAGTCTACGAGGACCCCAAGAGACCCAGTACTTC. Amino acid sequence: CASSLRGPQETQYF.

This chain connects TRBV2 to TRBJ1-1, with a weak D call TRBD1 (5 bases). The CDR3 sequence is 12 residues long. Looked up from germline, CDR1 is SNHLY and CDR2 is FYNNEI. V was shortened by 8 bases and J by 6 bases, with 13 bases between the two germline ends. The DNA for the CDR3 is TGTGCCAGCGGAGGGACTCGGTCTGAAGCTTTCTTT. This translates into CASGGTRSEAFF.

The V and J genes are TRBV10-3 and TRBJ2-7; 8 bases agree with TRBD2. From germline, CDR1 is ENHRY and CDR2 SYGVKD. There are 13 residues in the CDR3. The J segment lost 5 bases and the V segment lost 5 bases, leaving 5 bases of the junction unmatched. CDR3 sequence (DNA): TGTGCCATCAGTCGAGCGGGAGTTAACGAGCAGTACTTC. It yields the protein CAISRAGVNEQYF.